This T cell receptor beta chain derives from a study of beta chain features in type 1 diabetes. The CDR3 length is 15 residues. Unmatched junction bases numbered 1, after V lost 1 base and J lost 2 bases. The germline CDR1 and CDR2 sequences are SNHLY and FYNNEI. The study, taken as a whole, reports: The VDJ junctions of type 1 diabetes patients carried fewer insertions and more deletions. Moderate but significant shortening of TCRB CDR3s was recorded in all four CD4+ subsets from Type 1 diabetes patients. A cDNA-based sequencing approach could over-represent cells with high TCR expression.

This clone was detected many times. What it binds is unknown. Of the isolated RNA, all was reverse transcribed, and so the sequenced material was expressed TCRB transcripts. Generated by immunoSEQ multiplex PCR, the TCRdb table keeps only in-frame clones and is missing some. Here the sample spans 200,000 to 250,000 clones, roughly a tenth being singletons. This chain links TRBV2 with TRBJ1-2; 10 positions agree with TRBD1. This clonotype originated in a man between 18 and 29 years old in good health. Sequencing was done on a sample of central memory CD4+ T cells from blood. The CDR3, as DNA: TGTGCCAGCAGTGAAGTGGGACAGGGGAACTATGGCTACACCTTC. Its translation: CASSEVGQGNYGYTF.